This TCR beta chain derives from a study of cytomegalovirus exposure and HLA in healthy donors. With 1 base clipped from V and 5 bases from J, the junction kept 9 bases outside the gene matches. This CDR3 spans 17 amino acids. Germline V gene lookup returns CDR1 SGHRS and CDR2 YFSETQ. Researchers ran the PCR with 60 Vbeta and 13 Jbeta primers. Authors' analysis steps: In a later analysis, the count reached some 73 million unique TCR beta chains, with about 9.9 million shared. The table came from immunoSEQ multiplex PCR; TCRdb's copy has only in-frame clones and leaves some out. From that table come the V and J calls and clone size; the DNA was used to work out D and trimming. Here the sample spans more than 100,000 clones, over 15% being singletons. About this clone itself: Its antigen is undetermined.

Study-level findings and limits: TCR beta chains numbering some 150 were designated cytomegalovirus-associated.

The sequencing input was PBMCs. The chain has TRBV5-1 and TRBJ1-1; 12 bases line up with TRBD1. The sequence derives from a woman aged 18-29 years in good health and CMV-seronegative. CDR3 DNA sequence: TGCGCCAGCAGCTTGTTAGGGACAGGGGGCGCGCAGACTGAAGCTTTCTTT. Its translation: CASSLLGTGGAQTEAFF.